This paragraph reports one T cell receptor beta chain. What it recognizes is unknown. This sample is part of a study of T cells in localized non-small cell lung cancer. Study-level points and caveats: Exceeding tumor, uninvolved adjacent lung had the highest T cell clonality. Researchers found a median roughly 56 of the top 100 tumor clones in adjacent lung. Longer overall survival was seen with higher T cell density measured in blood. Heterogeneity within the tumor remains possible, as just one region underwent sequencing.

TCRdb's table, derived via immunoSEQ multiplex PCR, lists solely in-frame clones and lacks some. The repertoire holds 1,500 to 2,000 clones, around 40% seen once, with more than 6.5% in the top ten. Trimming removed 0 bases from V and 8 bases from J, with 14 bases in between. CDR1 SGDLS and CDR2 YYNGEE come from the germline V gene. This CDR3 contains 14 residues. The origin of this receptor is a female donor over 55 with stage II squamous cell lung carcinoma. The chain combines TRBV9 with TRBJ1-1; the D gene is possibly TRBD1 (6 bases). The material sequenced was lung tumor tissue, taken before any cancer treatment. The CDR3 bases are TGTGCCAGCAGCGTAGTTTGGACAGAGGGGGAAGCTTTCTTT. Translated, it gives CASSVVWTEGEAFF.